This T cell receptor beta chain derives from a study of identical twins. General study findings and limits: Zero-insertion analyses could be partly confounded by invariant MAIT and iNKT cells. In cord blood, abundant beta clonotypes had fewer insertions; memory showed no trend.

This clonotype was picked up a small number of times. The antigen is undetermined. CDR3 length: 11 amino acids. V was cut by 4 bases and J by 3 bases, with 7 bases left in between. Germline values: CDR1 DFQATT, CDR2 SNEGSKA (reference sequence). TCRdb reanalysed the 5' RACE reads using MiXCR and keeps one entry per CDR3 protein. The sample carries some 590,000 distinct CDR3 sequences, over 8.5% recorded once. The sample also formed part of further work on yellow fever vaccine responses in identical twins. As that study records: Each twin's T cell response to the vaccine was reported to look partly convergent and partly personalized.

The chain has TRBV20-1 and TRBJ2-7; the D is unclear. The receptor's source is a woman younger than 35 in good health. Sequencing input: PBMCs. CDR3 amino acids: CSANGIYEQYF. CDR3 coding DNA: TGCAGTGCTAATGGCATCTACGAGCAGTACTTC.